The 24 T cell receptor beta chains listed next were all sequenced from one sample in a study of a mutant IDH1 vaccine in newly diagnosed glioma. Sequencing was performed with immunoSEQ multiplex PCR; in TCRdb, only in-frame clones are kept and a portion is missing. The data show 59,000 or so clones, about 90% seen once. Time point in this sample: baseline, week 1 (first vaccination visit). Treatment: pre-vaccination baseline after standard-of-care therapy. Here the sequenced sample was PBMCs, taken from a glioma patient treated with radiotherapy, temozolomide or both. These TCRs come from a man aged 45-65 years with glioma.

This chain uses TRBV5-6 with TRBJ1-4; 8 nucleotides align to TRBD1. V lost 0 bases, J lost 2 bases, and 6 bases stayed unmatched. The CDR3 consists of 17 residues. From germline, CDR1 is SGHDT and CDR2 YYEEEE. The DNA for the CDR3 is TGTGCCAGCAGCTTGGGACAGGGGATCTCTACTAATGAAAAACTGTTTTTT. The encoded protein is CASSLGQGISTNEKLFF.

The CDR3 nucleotides are TGTGCCTGGACCGGGGTGGAAACGGATTTACAGCCCCAGCATTTT. Encoded protein: CAWTGVETDLQPQHF. The gene calls are TRBV30 and TRBJ1-5; no reliable D call. Deletions cut 4 bases from V and 7 bases from J, with 20 bases between. The CDR3 has 15 residues. Germline values: CDR1 GTSNPN, CDR2 SVGIG (reference sequence).

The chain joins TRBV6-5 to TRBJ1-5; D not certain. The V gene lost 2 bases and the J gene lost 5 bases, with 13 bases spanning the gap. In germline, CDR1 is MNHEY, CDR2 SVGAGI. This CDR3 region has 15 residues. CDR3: CASSYTTGSDQPQHF. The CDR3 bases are TGTGCCAGCAGTTACACGACGGGCAGCGATCAGCCCCAGCATTTT.

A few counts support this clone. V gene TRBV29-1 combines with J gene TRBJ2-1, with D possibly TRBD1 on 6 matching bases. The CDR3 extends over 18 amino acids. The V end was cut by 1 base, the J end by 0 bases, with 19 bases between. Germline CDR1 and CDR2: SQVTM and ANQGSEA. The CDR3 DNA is TGCAGCGTTGAAGTTAGTAGGGGGAGCTTAAGCTCCTACAATGAGCAGTTCTTC. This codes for CSVEVSRGSLSSYNEQFF.

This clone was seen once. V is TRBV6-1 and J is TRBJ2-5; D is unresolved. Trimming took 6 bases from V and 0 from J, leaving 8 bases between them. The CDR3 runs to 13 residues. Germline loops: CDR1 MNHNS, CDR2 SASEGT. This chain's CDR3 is CASSTNHQETQYF. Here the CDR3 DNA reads TGTGCCAGCAGCACGAACCACCAAGAGACCCAGTACTTC.

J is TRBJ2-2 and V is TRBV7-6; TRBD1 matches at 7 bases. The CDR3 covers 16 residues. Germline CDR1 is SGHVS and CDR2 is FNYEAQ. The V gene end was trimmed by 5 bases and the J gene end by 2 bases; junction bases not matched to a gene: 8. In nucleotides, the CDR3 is TGTGCCAGCAGCAAAGAACCAGGGGGAAACACCGGGGAGCTGTTTTTT. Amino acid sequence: CASSKEPGGNTGELFF.

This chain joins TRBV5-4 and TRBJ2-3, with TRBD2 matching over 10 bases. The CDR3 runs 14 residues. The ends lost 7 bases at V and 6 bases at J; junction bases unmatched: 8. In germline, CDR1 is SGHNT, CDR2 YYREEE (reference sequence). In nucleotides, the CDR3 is TGTGCCAGCCGGATAGCGGGAGGCCTGGATACGCAGTATTTT. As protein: CASRIAGGLDTQYF.

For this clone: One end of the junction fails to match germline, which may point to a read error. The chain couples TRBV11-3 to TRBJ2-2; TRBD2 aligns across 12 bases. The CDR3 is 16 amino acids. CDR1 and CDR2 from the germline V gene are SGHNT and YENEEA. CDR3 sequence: CASRSRTSGNAGELFF. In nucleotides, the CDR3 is TGTGCCAGCAGGTCCAGGACTAGCGGGAACGCCGGGGAGCTGTTTTTT.

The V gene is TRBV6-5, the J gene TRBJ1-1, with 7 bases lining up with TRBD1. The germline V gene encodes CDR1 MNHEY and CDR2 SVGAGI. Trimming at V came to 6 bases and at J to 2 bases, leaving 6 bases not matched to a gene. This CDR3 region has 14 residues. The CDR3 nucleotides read TGTGCCAGCAGGGAGACAGGGTATAACACTGAAGCTTTCTTT. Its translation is CASRETGYNTEAFF.

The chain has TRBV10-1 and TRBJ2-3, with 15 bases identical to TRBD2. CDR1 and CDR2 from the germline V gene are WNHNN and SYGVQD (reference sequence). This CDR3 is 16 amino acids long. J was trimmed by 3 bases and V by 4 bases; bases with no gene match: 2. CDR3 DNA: TGCGCCAGCAGTGGAGGACTAGCGGGAGGGACAGATACGCAGTATTTT. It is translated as CASSGGLAGGTDTQYF.

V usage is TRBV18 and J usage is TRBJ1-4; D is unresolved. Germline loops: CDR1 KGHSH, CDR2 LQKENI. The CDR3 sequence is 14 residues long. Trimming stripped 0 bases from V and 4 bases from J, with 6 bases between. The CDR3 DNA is TGTGCCAGCTCACCACCCCGGGATAATGAAAAACTGTTTTTT. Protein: CASSPPRDNEKLFF.

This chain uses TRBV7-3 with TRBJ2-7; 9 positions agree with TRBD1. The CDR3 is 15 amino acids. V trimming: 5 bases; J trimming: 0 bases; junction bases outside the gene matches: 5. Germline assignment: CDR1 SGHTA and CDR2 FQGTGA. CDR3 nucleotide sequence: TGTGCCAGCAGCCTCGACAGGGGGTACTCCTACGAGCAGTACTTC. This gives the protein CASSLDRGYSYEQYF.

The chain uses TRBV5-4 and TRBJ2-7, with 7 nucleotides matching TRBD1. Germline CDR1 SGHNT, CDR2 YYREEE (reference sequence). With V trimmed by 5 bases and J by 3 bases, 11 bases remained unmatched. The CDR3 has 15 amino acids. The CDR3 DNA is TGTGCCAGCAGTCGACAGGACAGGAGTCGCTACGAGCAGTACTTC. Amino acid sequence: CASSRQDRSRYEQYF.

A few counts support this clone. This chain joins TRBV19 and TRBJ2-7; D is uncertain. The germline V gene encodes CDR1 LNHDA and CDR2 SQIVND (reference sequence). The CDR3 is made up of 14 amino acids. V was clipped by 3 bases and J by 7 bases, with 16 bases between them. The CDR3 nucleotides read TGTGCCAGTAGTATGGGCGGAACGGGTCGGGAGCAGTACTTC. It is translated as CASSMGGTGREQYF.

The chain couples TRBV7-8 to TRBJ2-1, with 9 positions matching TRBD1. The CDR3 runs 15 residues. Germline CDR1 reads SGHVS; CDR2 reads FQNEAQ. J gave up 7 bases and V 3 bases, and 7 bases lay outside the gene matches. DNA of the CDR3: TGTGCCAGCAGCTTTGGGACAGGGTTATTGAATGAGCAGTTCTTC. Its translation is CASSFGTGLLNEQFF.

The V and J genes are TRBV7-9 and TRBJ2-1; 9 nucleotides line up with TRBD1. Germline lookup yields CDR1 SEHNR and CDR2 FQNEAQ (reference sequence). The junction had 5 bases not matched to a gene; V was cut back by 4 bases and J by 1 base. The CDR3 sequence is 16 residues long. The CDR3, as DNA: TGTGCCAGCAGCTCCGGGACAGGGACTTCCTACAATGAGCAGTTCTTC. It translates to CASSSGTGTSYNEQFF.

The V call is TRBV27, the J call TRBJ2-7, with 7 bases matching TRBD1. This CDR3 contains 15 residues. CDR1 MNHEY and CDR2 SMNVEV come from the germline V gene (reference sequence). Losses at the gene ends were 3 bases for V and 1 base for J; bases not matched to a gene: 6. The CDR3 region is CASSFSTGSSYEQYF. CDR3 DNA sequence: TGTGCCAGCAGTTTCTCGACAGGGAGTTCCTACGAGCAGTACTTC.

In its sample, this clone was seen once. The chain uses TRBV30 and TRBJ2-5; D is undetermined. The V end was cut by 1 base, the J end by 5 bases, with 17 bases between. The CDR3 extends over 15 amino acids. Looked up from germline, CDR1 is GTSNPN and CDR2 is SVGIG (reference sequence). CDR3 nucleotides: TGTGCCTGGAGTGGACACCCTCGCCCCCAGGAGACCCAGTACTTC. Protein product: CAWSGHPRPQETQYF. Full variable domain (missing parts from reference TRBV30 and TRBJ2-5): SQTIHQWPATLVQPVGSPLSLECTVEGTSNPNLYWYRQAAGRGLQLLFYSVGIGQISSEVPQNLSASRPQDRQFILSSKKLLLSDSGFYLCAWSGHPRPQETQYFGPGTRLLVL.

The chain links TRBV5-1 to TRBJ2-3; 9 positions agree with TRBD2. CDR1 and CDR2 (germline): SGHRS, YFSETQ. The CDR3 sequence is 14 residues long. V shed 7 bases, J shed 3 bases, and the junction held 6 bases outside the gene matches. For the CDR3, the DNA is TGCGCCAGCGTTAGCGGGAGTGGGACAGATACGCAGTATTTT. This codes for CASVSGSGTDTQYF.

CDR3 protein: CASSIGGSSSYNEQFF. DNA for the CDR3: TGTGCCAGTAGTATAGGGGGATCCTCCTCCTACAATGAGCAGTTCTTC. V usage is TRBV19 and J usage is TRBJ2-1; D not certain. Germline assignment: CDR1 LNHDA and CDR2 SQIVND (reference sequence). The V and J ends lost 1 base and 0 bases respectively, with 10 bases between them. CDR3 length equals 16 residues.

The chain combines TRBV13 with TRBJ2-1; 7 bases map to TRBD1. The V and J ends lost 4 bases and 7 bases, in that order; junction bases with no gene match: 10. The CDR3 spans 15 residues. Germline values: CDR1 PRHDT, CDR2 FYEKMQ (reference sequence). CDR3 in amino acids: CASSSGGPMGNEQFF. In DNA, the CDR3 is TGTGCCAGCAGCTCAGGGGGTCCCATGGGGAATGAGCAGTTCTTC.

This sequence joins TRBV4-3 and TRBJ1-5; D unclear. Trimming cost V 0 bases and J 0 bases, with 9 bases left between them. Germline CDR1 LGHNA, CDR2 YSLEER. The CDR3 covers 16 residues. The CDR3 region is CASSQDPGYSNQPQHF. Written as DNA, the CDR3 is TGCGCCAGCAGCCAAGATCCCGGCTATAGCAATCAGCCCCAGCATTTT.

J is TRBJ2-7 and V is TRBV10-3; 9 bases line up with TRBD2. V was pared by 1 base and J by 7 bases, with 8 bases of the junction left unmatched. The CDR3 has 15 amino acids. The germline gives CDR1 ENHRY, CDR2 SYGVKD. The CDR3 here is CAISEYGGGAEEQYF. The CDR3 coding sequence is TGTGCCATCAGTGAGTACGGCGGGGGGGCCGAGGAGCAGTACTTC.

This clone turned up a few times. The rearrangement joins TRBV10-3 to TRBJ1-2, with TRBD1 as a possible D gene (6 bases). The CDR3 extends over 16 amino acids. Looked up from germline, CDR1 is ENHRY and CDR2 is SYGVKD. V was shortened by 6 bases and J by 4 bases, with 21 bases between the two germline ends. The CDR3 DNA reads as TGTGCCATCAGGGAGGGGGGGGCCGGGGGCGGCTATGGCTACACCTTC. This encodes CAIREGGAGGGYGYTF.